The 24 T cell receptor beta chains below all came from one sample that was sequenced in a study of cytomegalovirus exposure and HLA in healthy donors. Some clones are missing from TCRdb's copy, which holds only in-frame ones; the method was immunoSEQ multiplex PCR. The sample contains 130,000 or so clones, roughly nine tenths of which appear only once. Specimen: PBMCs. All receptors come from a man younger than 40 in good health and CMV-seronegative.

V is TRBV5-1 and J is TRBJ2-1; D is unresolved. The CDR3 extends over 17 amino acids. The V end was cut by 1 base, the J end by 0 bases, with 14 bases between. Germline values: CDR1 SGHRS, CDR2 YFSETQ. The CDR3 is CASSLTVMLSSYNEQFF. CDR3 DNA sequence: TGCGCCAGCAGCTTGACTGTCATGCTAAGCTCCTACAATGAGCAGTTCTTC.

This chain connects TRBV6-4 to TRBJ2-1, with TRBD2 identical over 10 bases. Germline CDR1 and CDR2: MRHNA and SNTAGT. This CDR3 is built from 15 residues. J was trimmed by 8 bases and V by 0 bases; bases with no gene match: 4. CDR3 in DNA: TGTGCCAGCAGTGACTCAGCGGGGGGGCCCCATGAGCAGTTCTTC. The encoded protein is CASSDSAGGPHEQFF.

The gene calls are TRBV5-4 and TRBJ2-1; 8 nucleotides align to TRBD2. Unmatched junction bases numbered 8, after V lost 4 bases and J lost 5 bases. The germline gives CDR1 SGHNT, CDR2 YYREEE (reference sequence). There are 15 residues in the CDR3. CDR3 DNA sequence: TGTGCCAGCAGCGACGAGCGGGGGATCAACAATGAGCAGTTCTTC. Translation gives CASSDERGINNEQFF. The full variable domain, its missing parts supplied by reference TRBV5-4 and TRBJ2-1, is ETGVTQSPTHLIKTRGQQVTLRCSSQSGHNTVSWYQQALGQGPQFIFQYYREEENGRGNFPPRFSGLQFPNYSSELNVNALELDDSALYLCASSDERGINNEQFFGPGTRLTVL.

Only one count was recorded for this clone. CDR3 in amino acids: CASSLDRATYNEQFF. CDR3 bases: TGTGCCAGCAGCCTGGACAGGGCGACCTACAATGAGCAGTTCTTC. This chain links TRBV7-2 with TRBJ2-1; 8 bases agree with TRBD1. This CDR3 region has 15 residues. Germline lookup yields CDR1 SGHTA and CDR2 FQGNSA. V lost 5 bases and J lost 2; bases outside the gene matches: 5.

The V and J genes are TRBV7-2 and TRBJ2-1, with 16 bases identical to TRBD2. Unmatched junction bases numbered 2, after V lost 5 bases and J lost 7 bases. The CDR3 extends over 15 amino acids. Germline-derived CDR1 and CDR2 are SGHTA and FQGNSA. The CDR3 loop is CASSAGLAGGNEQFF. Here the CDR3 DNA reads TGTGCCAGCAGCGCGGGACTAGCGGGGGGGAATGAGCAGTTCTTC. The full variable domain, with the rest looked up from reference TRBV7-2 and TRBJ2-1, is GAGVSQSPSNKVTEKGKDVELRCDPISGHTALYWYRQSLGQGLEFLIYFQGNSAPDKSGLPSDRFSAERTGGSVSTLTIQRTQQEDSAVYLCASSAGLAGGNEQFFGPGTRLTVL.

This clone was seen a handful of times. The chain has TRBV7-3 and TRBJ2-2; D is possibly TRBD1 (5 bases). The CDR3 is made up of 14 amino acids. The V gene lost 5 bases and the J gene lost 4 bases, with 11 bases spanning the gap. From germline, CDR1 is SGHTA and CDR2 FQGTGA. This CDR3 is CASSHQGITGELFF. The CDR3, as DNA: TGTGCCAGCAGCCACCAGGGAATCACCGGGGAGCTGTTTTTT.

The CDR3 protein is CASSVTGTDEQFF. Written as DNA, the CDR3 is TGTGCCAGCAGTGTCACAGGGACGGATGAGCAGTTCTTC. V usage is TRBV6-6 and J usage is TRBJ2-1, with D maybe TRBD1 (6 bases). Germline CDR1 and CDR2: MNHNY and SVGAGI (reference sequence). The CDR3 loop spans 13 amino acids. V shed 5 bases and J shed 8 bases, with 13 bases lying between them.

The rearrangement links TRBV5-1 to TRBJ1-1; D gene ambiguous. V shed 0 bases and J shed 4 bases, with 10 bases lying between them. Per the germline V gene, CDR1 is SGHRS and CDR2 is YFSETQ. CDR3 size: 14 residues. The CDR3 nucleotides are TGCGCCAGCAGCTTGGCCGGTCGGGGCACTGAAGCTTTCTTT. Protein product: CASSLAGRGTEAFF.

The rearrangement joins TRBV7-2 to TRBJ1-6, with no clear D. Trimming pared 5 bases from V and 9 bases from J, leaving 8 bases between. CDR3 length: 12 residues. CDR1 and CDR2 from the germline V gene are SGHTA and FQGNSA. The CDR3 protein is CASSGPTSPLHF. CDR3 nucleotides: TGTGCCAGCAGCGGGCCGACTTCACCCCTCCACTTT.

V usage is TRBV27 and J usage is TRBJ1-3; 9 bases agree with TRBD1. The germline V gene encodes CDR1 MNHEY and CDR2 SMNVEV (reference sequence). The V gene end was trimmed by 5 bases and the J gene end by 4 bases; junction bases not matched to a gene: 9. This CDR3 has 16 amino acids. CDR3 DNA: TGTGCCAGCAGTCCCGGGACAGGGAACGCGGGAAACACCATATATTTT. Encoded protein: CASSPGTGNAGNTIYF.

The CDR3 region is CASSQEADNQPQHF. DNA for the CDR3: TGCGCCAGCAGCCAAGAGGCGGATAATCAGCCCCAGCATTTT. J is TRBJ1-5 and V is TRBV4-1; D unresolved. CDR1 MGHRA and CDR2 YSYEKL come from the germline V gene. The CDR3 consists of 14 residues. Trimming left V 0 bases short and J 4 bases short, with 7 bases between.

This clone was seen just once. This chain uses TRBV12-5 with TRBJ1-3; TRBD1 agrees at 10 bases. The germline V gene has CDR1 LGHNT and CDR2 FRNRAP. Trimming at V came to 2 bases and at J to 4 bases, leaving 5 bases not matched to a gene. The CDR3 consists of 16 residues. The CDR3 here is CASGLPGTGAGNTIYF. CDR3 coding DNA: TGTGCTAGTGGTTTGCCAGGGACAGGGGCCGGAAACACCATATATTTT.

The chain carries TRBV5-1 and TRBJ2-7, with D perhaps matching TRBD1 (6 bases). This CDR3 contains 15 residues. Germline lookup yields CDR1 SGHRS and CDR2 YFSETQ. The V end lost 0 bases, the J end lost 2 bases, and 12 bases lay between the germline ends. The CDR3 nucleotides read TGCGCCAGCAGCTTGGCTCCCGGACAGACCTACGAGCAGTACTTC. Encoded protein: CASSLAPGQTYEQYF.

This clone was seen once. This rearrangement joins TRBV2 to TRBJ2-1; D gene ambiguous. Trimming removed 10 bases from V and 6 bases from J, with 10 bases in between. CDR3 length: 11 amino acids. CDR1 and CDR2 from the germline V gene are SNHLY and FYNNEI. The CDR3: CAIPLLNEQFF. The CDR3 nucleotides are TGTGCCATCCCCTTACTCAATGAGCAGTTCTTC.

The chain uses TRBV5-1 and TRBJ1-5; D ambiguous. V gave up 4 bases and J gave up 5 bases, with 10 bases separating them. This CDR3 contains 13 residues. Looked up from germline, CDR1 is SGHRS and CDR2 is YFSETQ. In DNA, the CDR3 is TGCGCCAGCAGCCTTGCCCCGGATCAGCCCCAGCATTTT. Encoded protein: CASSLAPDQPQHF. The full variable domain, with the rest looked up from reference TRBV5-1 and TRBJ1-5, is KAGVTQTPRYLIKTRGQQVTLSCSPISGHRSVSWYQQTPGQGLQFLFEYFSETQRNKGNFPGRFSGRQFSNSRSEMNVSTLELGDSALYLCASSLAPDQPQHFGDGTRLSIL.

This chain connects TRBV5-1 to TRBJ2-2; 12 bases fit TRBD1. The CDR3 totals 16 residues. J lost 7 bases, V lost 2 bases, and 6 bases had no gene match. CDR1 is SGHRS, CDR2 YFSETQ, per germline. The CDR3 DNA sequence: TGCGCCAGCAGCTTAGGGACAGGGGGCGCGAACGGGGAGCTGTTTTTT. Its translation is CASSLGTGGANGELFF.

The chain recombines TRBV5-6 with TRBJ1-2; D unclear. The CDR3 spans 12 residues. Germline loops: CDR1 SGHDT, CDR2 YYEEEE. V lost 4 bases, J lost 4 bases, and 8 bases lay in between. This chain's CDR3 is CASSPGSYGYTF. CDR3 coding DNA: TGTGCCAGCAGCCCCGGGAGCTATGGCTACACCTTC.

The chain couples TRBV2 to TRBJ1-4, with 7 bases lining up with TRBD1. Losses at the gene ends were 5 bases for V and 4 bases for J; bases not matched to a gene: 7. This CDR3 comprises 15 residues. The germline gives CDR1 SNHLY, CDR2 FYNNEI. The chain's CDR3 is CASSTQGQRNEKLFF. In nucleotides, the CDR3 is TGTGCCAGCAGTACTCAGGGACAGCGTAATGAAAAACTGTTTTTT.

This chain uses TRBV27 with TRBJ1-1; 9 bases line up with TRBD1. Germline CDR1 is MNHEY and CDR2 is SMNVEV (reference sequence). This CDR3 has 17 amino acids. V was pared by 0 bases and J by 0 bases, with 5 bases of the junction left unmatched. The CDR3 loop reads CASSLSVDRGLNTEAFF. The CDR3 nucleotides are TGTGCCAGCAGTTTATCGGTTGACAGGGGGTTGAACACTGAAGCTTTCTTT.

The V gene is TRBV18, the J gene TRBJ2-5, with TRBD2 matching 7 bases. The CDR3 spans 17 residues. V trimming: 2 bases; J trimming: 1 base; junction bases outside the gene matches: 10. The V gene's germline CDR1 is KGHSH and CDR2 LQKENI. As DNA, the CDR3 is TGTGCCAGCTCACCAGTTGGGGTTAGCGGGCCCCAAGAGACCCAGTACTTC. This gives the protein CASSPVGVSGPQETQYF.

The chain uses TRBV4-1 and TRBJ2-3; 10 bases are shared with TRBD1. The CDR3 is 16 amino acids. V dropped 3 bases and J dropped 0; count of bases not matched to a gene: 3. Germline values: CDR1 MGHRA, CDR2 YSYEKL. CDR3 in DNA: TGCGCCAGCAGCCAGGGGACAGGGGTTAGCACAGATACGCAGTATTTT. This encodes CASSQGTGVSTDTQYF.

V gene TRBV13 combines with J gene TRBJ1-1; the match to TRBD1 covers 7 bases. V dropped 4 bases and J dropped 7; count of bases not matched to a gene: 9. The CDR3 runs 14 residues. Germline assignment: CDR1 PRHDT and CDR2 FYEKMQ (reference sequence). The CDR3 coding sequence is TGTGCCAGCAGCTCGAACAGGGGCTTTAGTGAAGCTTTCTTT. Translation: CASSSNRGFSEAFF.

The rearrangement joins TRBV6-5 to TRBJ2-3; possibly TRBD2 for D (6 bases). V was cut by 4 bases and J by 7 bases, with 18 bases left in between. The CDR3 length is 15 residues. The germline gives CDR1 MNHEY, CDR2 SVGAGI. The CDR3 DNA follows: TGTGCCAGCAGTTCGTATAGCGGTGGTGGGAATACGCAGTATTTT. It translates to CASSSYSGGGNTQYF.

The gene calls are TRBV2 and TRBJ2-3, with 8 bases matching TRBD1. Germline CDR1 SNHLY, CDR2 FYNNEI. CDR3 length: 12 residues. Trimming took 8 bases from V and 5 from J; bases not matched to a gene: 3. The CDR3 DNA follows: TGTGCCAGCGGACAGGGCGTAGATACGCAGTATTTT. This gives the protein CASGQGVDTQYF.